This TCR beta chain was captured by sequencing in a study of tumor and adjacent non-tumor tissue in lung cancer. The overall study: The patients, 10 men and 4 or 5 women, were roughly 31 to 85 with stage I to III disease. Study-wide points: Tumor repertoires had a smaller top 100 clone share than normal lung.

RNA was extracted from bulk tissue without any cell sorting. This non-tumor lung sample came from over 3 cm beyond the tumor edge. A modified ARM-PCR protocol with three rounds of nested PCR amplified TCRbeta. From the multiplex PCR reads, TCRdb called clonotypes with MiXCR, one entry per CDR3 protein. The sample has tens of thousands of distinct CDR3 sequences; approximately 68% are singletons. A word on this clonotype: The antigen is undetermined. A junction boundary mismatches the germline segment, possibly from a read error.

Sequencing used distant non-tumor lung tissue. The clonotype was recovered from a woman in her fifties or sixties with non-small cell lung cancer.

The CDR3 loop reads CTSSQDLYRGLSEQYF. The CDR3 nucleotides are TGCACCAGCAGCCAAGATTTGTATAGGGGCTTGAGCGAGCAGTACTTC. This chain uses TRBV4-1 with TRBJ2-7; maybe TRBD1 (5 bases). The V gene's germline CDR1 is MGHRA and CDR2 YSYEKL. The CDR3 has 16 residues.